These T cell receptor beta chains were read from a single sample in a study of control samples from healthy donors and cancer patients. The protocol was immunoSEQ multiplex PCR, while the TCRdb copy is restricted to in-frame clones and leaves out a portion. Of some 110,000 clones listed, more than 80% are singletons. Input material: PBMCs. The source is a woman between 50 and 59 years old with colorectal cancer. Each CDR3 is given with its conserved first and last residue.

16	TRBJ1-2	TRBV6-2/TRBV6-3	CASSQPGQSQSGGYTF
16	TRBJ2-2	TRBV27	CASSPSRAGWAGELFF
20	TRBJ1-1	TRBV10-3	CAISRNIPGTGDRSDTEAFF
11	TRBJ2-5	TRBV6-5	CASRKRETQYF
14	TRBJ1-1	TRBV18	CASSLSTRRTEAFF
17	TRBJ2-1	TRBV7-6	CASSSAITSGDYNEQFF
14	TRBJ1-6	TRBV19	CASSIRGHNSPLHF
15	TRBJ1-2	TRBV28	CASSSGRQGVDGYTF
14	TRBJ2-1	TRBV11-3	CASSLDGDYNEQFF
14	TRBJ1-5	TRBV5-1	CASSPGQGTQPQHF
11	TRBJ2-5	TRBV5-1	CASSWEETQYF
15	TRBJ2-7	TRBV18	CASSPAPGQAYEQYF
12	TRBJ1-2	TRBV6-2/TRBV6-3	CASSQGHYGYTF
16	TRBJ1-3	TRBV7-8	CASSFGKGSSGNTIYF
14	TRBJ2-7	TRBV4-1	CASSQDQPPHEQYF
15	TRBJ2-7	TRBV6-5	CASSVTSGSLCEQYF
14	TRBJ1-4	TRBV5-1	CASSLGQNNEKLFF
12	TRBJ1-4	TRBV30	CAWQEAEEKLFF
16	TRBJ1-2	TRBV25-1	CASSGASGTGGDGYTF
12	TRBJ2-2	TRBV12-3/TRBV12-4	CASSPNSGELFF
14	TRBJ1-5	TRBV30	CAWSVNSRWRPQHF
14	TRBJ2-3	TRBV7-9	CASSSPGGTDTQYF
17	TRBJ2-6	TRBV18	CASSRDRVVSGANVLTF
16	TRBJ2-7	TRBV14	CASSQGGGLRSYEQYF
14	TRBJ2-2	TRBV5-1	CASSSGLGTGELFF
14	TRBJ1-6	TRBV5-5	CASRDRIWNSPLHF
14	TRBJ1-5	TRBV19	CASSIMDNNQPQHF
15	TRBJ2-1	TRBV7-9	CASIGGPGSYNEQFF
14	TRBJ1-6	TRBV5-4	CASSSGQGGSPLHF
15	TRBJ2-5	TRBV3-1/TRBV3-2	CASSQAGTGEETQYF
17	TRBJ2-4	TRBV5-1	CASSLVLRGGEKNIQYF
12	TRBJ1-5	TRBV29-1	CSAGTGNQPQHF
14	TRBJ1-5	TRBV7-9	CASSLAGGNQPQHF